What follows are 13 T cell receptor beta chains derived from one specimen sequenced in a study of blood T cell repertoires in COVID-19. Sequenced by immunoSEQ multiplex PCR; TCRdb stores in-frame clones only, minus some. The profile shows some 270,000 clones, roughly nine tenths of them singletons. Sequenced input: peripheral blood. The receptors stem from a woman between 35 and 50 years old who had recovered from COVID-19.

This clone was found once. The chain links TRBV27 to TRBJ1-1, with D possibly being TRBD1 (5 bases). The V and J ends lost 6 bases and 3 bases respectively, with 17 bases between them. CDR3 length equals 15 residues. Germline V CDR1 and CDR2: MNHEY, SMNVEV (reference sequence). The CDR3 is CASSPSGKGHTEAFF. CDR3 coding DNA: TGTGCCAGCAGCCCCTCTGGGAAGGGGCACACTGAAGCTTTCTTT.

The CDR3 DNA sequence: TGTGCCAGCAGCTTGGCCGAGAACACTGAAGCTTTCTTT. Its protein product is CASSLAENTEAFF. The chain joins TRBV9 to TRBJ1-1; D ambiguous. Germline V CDR1 and CDR2: SGDLS, YYNGEE. The CDR3 length is 13 residues. Trimming left V 4 bases short and J 1 base short, with 8 bases between.

This CDR3 is CASSADPGTIYF. The DNA for the CDR3 is TGTGCCAGCAGTGCAGATCCGGGTACCATATATTTT. This chain links TRBV6-6 with TRBJ1-3; D remains unclear. V lost 5 bases and J lost 10, with 12 bases in between. The germline V gene encodes CDR1 MNHNY and CDR2 SVGAGI (reference sequence). The CDR3 is 12 amino acids.

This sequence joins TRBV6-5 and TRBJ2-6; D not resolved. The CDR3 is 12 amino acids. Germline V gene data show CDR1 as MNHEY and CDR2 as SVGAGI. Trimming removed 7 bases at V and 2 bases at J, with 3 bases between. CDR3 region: CASNTGANVLTF. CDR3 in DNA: TGTGCCAGCAACACTGGGGCCAACGTCCTGACTTTC.

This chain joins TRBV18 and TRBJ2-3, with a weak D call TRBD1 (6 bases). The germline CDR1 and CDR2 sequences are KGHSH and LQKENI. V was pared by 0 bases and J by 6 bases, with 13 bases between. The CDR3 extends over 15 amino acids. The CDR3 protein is CASSPPSTGSDTQYF. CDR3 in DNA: TGTGCCAGCTCACCACCCAGCACAGGGTCGGATACGCAGTATTTT.

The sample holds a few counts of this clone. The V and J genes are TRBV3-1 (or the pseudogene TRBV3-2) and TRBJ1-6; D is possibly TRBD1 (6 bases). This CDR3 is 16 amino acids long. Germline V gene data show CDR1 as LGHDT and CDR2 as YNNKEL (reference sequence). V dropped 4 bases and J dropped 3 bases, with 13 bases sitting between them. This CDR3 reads CASSPLGGGYNSPLHF. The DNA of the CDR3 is TGTGCCAGCAGCCCCCTGGGAGGGGGCTATAATTCACCCCTCCACTTT.

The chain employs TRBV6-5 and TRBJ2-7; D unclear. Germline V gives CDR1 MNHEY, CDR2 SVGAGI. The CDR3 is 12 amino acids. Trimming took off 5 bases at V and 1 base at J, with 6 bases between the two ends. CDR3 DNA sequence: TGTGCCAGCAGTCTCGTTTCCTACGAGCAGTACGTC. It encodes CASSLVSYEQYV.

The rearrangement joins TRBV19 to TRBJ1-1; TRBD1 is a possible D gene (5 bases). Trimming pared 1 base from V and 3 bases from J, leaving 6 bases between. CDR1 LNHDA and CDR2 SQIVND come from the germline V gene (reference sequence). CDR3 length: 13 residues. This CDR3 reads CASSIARDTEAFF. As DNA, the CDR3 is TGTGCCAGTAGTATAGCCAGGGACACTGAAGCTTTCTTT.

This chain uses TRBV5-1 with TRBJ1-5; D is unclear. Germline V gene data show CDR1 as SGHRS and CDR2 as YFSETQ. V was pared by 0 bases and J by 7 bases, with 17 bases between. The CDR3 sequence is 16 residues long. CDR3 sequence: CASSLGIHSKEQPQHF. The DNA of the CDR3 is TGCGCCAGCAGCTTGGGAATACACTCCAAGGAGCAGCCCCAGCATTTT.

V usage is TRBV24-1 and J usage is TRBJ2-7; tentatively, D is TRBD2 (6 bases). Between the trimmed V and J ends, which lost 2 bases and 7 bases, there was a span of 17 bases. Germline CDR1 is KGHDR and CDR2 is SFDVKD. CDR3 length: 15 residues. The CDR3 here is CATSDSTGTPGEQYV. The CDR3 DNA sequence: TGTGCCACCAGTGATTCCACCGGGACTCCGGGGGAGCAGTACGTC.

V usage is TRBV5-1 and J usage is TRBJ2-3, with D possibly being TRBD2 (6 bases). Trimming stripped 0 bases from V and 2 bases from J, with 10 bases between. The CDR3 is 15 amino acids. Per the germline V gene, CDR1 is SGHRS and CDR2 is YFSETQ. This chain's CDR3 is CASSLGTSITDTQYF. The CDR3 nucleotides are TGCGCCAGCAGCTTGGGTACTAGCATCACAGATACGCAGTATTTT.

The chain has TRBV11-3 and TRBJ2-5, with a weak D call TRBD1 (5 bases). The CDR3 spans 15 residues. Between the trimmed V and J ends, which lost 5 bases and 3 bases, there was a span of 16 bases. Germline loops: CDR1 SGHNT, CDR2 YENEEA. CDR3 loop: CASSPWGVGEETQYF. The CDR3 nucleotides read TGTGCCAGCAGCCCATGGGGCGTAGGGGAAGAGACCCAGTACTTC.

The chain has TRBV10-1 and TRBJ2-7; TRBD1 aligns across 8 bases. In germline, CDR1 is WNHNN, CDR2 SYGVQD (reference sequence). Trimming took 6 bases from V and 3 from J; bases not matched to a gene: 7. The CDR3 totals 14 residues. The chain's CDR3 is CASRGTGPYYEQYV. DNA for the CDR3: TGCGCCAGCAGAGGGACAGGCCCTTACTACGAGCAGTACGTC.